The 31 T cell receptor beta chains in this list originate from one sample, sequenced in a study of cytomegalovirus exposure and HLA in healthy donors. The study ran its PCR with 60 Vbeta and 13 Jbeta primers. Profiling relied on immunoSEQ multiplex PCR, and the TCRdb table lists in-frame clones only, not all of them. This table holds about 150,000 clones, roughly 80% found once. Sample: PBMCs. The source is a male donor in good health and CMV-seronegative.

The V gene is TRBV7-9, the J gene TRBJ2-6; 8 bases fit TRBD2. V dropped 5 bases and J dropped 0; count of bases not matched to a gene: 9. The CDR3 is made up of 18 amino acids. Germline assignment: CDR1 SEHNR and CDR2 FQNEAQ (reference sequence). Here the CDR3 DNA reads TGTGCCAGCAGCCCGCCCCCAGCGGGGGACTCTGGGGCCAACGTCCTGACTTTC. Residues: CASSPPPAGDSGANVLTF.

The chain uses TRBV7-9 and TRBJ2-1, with D tentatively TRBD1 (5 bases). Trimming shortened V by 1 base and J by 4 bases, and 14 bases separated the two germline ends. Germline V lookup: CDR1 SEHNR, CDR2 FQNEAQ (reference sequence). The CDR3 runs 16 residues. This chain's CDR3 is CASSLEGNIFYNEQFF. CDR3 bases: TGTGCCAGCAGCTTAGAGGGGAATATATTTTACAATGAGCAGTTCTTC.

The chain links TRBV4-3 to TRBJ1-1; D is unclear. The germline V gene has CDR1 LGHNA and CDR2 YSLEER. Between the trimmed V and J ends, which lost 1 base and 0 bases, there was a span of 12 bases. CDR3 length: 16 amino acids. The CDR3 protein is CASSQVVDFMNTEAFF. The CDR3 DNA reads as TGCGCCAGCAGCCAAGTCGTCGACTTCATGAACACTGAAGCTTTCTTT.

The J gene is TRBJ2-7, the V gene TRBV27; 10 bases align to TRBD1. Germline V gene data show CDR1 as MNHEY and CDR2 as SMNVEV (reference sequence). This CDR3 has 16 residues. The V and J ends lost 1 base and 3 bases, in that order; junction bases with no gene match: 6. The CDR3 DNA is TGTGCCAGCAGTTTATACGGGACAGGGGAGGACTACGAGCAGTACTTC. This gives the protein CASSLYGTGEDYEQYF.

The V gene is TRBV5-1, the J gene TRBJ1-1; 9 positions agree with TRBD1. The germline CDR1 and CDR2 sequences are SGHRS and YFSETQ. This CDR3 is 16 amino acids long. Losses at the gene ends were 0 bases for V and 1 base for J; bases not matched to a gene: 4. The CDR3 DNA reads as TGCGCCAGCAGCTTGGGACAGGGGGTAGGGAACACTGAAGCTTTCTTT. Its translation is CASSLGQGVGNTEAFF.

The V and J genes are TRBV5-6 and TRBJ2-1; 7 positions agree with TRBD1. V shed 4 bases, J shed 2 bases, and the junction held 9 bases outside the gene matches. The germline V gene encodes CDR1 SGHDT and CDR2 YYEEEE. The CDR3 runs 16 residues. CDR3 sequence: CASSDLTGVTYNEQFF. The DNA for the CDR3 is TGTGCCAGCAGCGACCTCACAGGGGTGACCTACAATGAGCAGTTCTTC.

This clone has a single count. The chain joins TRBV5-6 to TRBJ1-3, with D uncertain. This CDR3 region has 15 residues. The germline CDR1 and CDR2 sequences are SGHDT and YYEEEE. V lost 2 bases, J lost 0 bases, and 9 bases lay in between. The CDR3 DNA sequence: TGTGCCAGCAGCTTTGTAGGAGGCTCTGGAAACACCATATATTTT. This gives the protein CASSFVGGSGNTIYF.

V is TRBV6-6 and J is TRBJ1-2; TRBD1 aligns across 7 bases. V lost 2 bases, J lost 0 bases, and 0 bases stayed unmatched. CDR1 is MNHNY, CDR2 SVGAGI, per germline (reference sequence). The CDR3 consists of 14 residues. CDR3 amino acids: CASSYDRANYGYTF. The DNA of the CDR3 is TGTGCCAGCAGTTACGACAGGGCTAACTATGGCTACACCTTC.

V usage is TRBV6-6 and J usage is TRBJ2-5; 7 bases line up with TRBD2. Losses at the gene ends were 8 bases for V and 5 bases for J; bases not matched to a gene: 5. The CDR3 has 12 residues. In germline, CDR1 is MNHNY, CDR2 SVGAGI (reference sequence). The CDR3 loop reads CASSTGGETQYF. CDR3 coding DNA: TGTGCCAGCTCCACGGGGGGTGAGACCCAGTACTTC.

V gene TRBV7-9 combines with J gene TRBJ1-2; D might be TRBD1 (5 bases). CDR1 SEHNR and CDR2 FQNEAQ come from the germline V gene (reference sequence). The CDR3 has 17 amino acids. V was trimmed by 1 base and J by 4 bases, leaving 19 bases between them. CDR3 loop: CASSLGPPQQESYGYTF. The DNA of the CDR3 is TGTGCCAGCAGCTTAGGCCCTCCTCAACAGGAGAGCTATGGCTACACCTTC. Full variable domain (rest looked up from reference TRBV7-9 and TRBJ1-2): DTGVSQNPRHKITKRGQNVTFRCDPISEHNRLYWYRQTLGQGPEFLTYFQNEAQLEKSRLLSDRFSAERPKGSFSTLEIQRTEQGDSAMYLCASSLGPPQQESYGYTFGSGTRLTVV.

This rearrangement joins TRBV25-1 to TRBJ2-2, with a possible D match to TRBD1 (7 bases). This CDR3 contains 15 residues. The V end lost 4 bases, the J end lost 7 bases, and 16 bases lay between the germline ends. Germline values: CDR1 MGHDK, CDR2 SYGVNS. CDR3 bases: TGTGCCAGCAGTGCAGGGGGAGGAACTTACGGGGAGCTGTTTTTT. Encoded protein: CASSAGGGTYGELFF.

This chain connects TRBV5-1 to TRBJ2-7, with 7 bases matching TRBD2. The CDR3 is made up of 14 amino acids. The V segment lost 1 base and the J segment 2 bases; nucleotides outside the gene matches: 3. The germline V gene has CDR1 SGHRS and CDR2 YFSETQ. The CDR3 region is CASSLYGGAYEQYF. The CDR3 region has the DNA TGCGCCAGCAGCTTGTATGGGGGGGCCTACGAGCAGTACTTC.

The rearrangement uses TRBV5-6 and TRBJ2-2; possible D gene TRBD2, 6 bases. Per germline, CDR1 SGHDT and CDR2 YYEEEE. Trimming took 1 base from V and 5 from J, leaving 12 bases between them. There are 15 residues in the CDR3. The CDR3 sequence: CASSLMGGRTGELFF. CDR3 DNA sequence: TGTGCCAGCAGCTTGATGGGGGGTCGGACCGGGGAGCTGTTTTTT.

This clone appeared a single time. The rearrangement links TRBV11-3 to TRBJ2-3, with TRBD1 identical over 9 bases. From germline, CDR1 is SGHNT and CDR2 YENEEA. The V segment lost 5 bases and the J segment 6 bases; nucleotides outside the gene matches: 12. This CDR3 contains 16 residues. The CDR3 sequence: CASSTQDRGDWDTQYF. CDR3 nucleotides: TGTGCCAGCAGCACGCAAGACAGGGGGGATTGGGATACGCAGTATTTT.

The rearrangement links TRBV7-6 to TRBJ2-7, with 12 bases aligning to TRBD1. V shed 4 bases, J shed 12 bases, and the junction held 4 bases outside the gene matches. CDR1 SGHVS and CDR2 FNYEAQ come from the germline V gene. CDR3 length: 12 amino acids. DNA for the CDR3: TGTGCCAGCAGCTCCGGGACAGGGGGCTTGTACTTC. Its translation: CASSSGTGGLYF.

This clone was seen once. DNA of the CDR3: TGTGCCAGCAGCTTTCGGGGAAGACAGGGGACGTCTGGAAACACCATATATTTT. Protein sequence: CASSFRGRQGTSGNTIYF. The chain employs TRBV5-8 and TRBJ1-3; the match to TRBD1 covers 8 bases. Germline V lookup: CDR1 SGHTS, CDR2 YDEGEE. J gave up 1 base and V 2 bases, and 11 bases lay outside the gene matches. The CDR3 totals 18 residues.

In nucleotides, the CDR3 is TGTGCCACCAGCGGACGACAGGGCGAAAAACTGTTTTTT. Translated, it gives CATSGRQGEKLFF. The chain carries TRBV15 and TRBJ1-4, with TRBD1 matching 7 bases. Germline V gene data show CDR1 as LNHNV and CDR2 as YYDKDF (reference sequence). The J segment lost 8 bases and the V segment lost 5 bases, leaving 5 bases of the junction unmatched. This CDR3 is 13 amino acids long.

The chain carries TRBV27 and TRBJ2-7; D is unclear. Trimming took off 6 bases at V and 2 bases at J, with 11 bases between the two ends. Germline V gene data show CDR1 as MNHEY and CDR2 as SMNVEV (reference sequence). The length of the CDR3 is 13 residues. CDR3 nucleotide sequence: TGTGCCAGCAGAGGAGACTCCCCCTACGAGCAGTACTTC. Translation: CASRGDSPYEQYF.

The chain employs TRBV6-4 and TRBJ2-7; the match to TRBD2 covers 11 bases. Germline CDR1 reads MRHNA; CDR2 reads SNTAGT. CDR3 length: 20 residues. J was trimmed by 1 base and V by 3 bases; bases with no gene match: 17. For the CDR3, the DNA is TGTGCCAGCAGTGAGGGTATCGGACTAGCGGGCCGCCCTTCTTCCTACGAGCAGTACTTC. Protein product: CASSEGIGLAGRPSSYEQYF.

This chain uses TRBV2 with TRBJ1-3; TRBD1 matches 9 bases. V lost 3 bases and J lost 7; bases outside the gene matches: 7. The CDR3 has 15 residues. In germline, CDR1 is SNHLY, CDR2 FYNNEI. CDR3 DNA sequence: TGTGCCAGCAGTGATGGACAGGGGTTACGGAACACCATATATTTT. Translating it yields CASSDGQGLRNTIYF.

The chain is built from TRBV2 and TRBJ2-4; the D is unclear. The V end lost 3 bases, the J end lost 7 bases, and 10 bases lay between the germline ends. The CDR3 has 13 amino acids. CDR1 and CDR2 (germline): SNHLY, FYNNEI. CDR3 in amino acids: CASSDFSGNIQYF. Written as DNA, the CDR3 is TGTGCCAGCAGTGATTTTTCAGGCAACATTCAGTACTTC. The full variable domain, completed using reference TRBV2 and TRBJ2-4, is EPEVTQTPSHQVTQMGQEVILRCVPISNHLYFYWYRQILGQKVEFLVSFYNNEISEKSEIFDDQFSVERPDGSNFTLKIRSTKLEDSAMYFCASSDFSGNIQYFGAGTRLSVL.

This clone was recorded once. This sequence joins TRBV6-5 and TRBJ2-2; no firm D call. The germline V gene has CDR1 MNHEY and CDR2 SVGAGI. Trimming left V 2 bases short and J 2 bases short, with 3 bases between. The CDR3 consists of 13 residues. The chain's CDR3 is CASSYLNTGELFF. CDR3 in DNA: TGTGCCAGCAGTTACCTTAACACCGGGGAGCTGTTTTTT.

The chain has TRBV6-1 and TRBJ1-2; perhaps TRBD1 as D (6 bases). Germline CDR1 MNHNS, CDR2 SASEGT. CDR3 length: 19 residues. Trimming stripped 3 bases from V and 3 bases from J, with 26 bases between. CDR3 sequence (DNA): TGTGCCAGCAGTGAGTCACCGGGGACAATCCTTTATGCGGACTATGGCTACACCTTC. Protein product: CASSESPGTILYADYGYTF.

This clone was seen a single time. The chain recombines TRBV27 with TRBJ2-2; TRBD2 agrees at 7 bases. This CDR3 is 13 amino acids long. V was pared by 5 bases and J by 7 bases, with 4 bases of the junction left unmatched. The V gene's germline CDR1 is MNHEY and CDR2 SMNVEV (reference sequence). The CDR3 is CASSPREVGELFF. CDR3 nucleotides: TGTGCCAGCAGTCCCCGGGAGGTCGGGGAGCTGTTTTTT.

This chain links TRBV2 with TRBJ2-1; 7 bases are shared with TRBD1. The CDR3 length is 12 residues. Germline CDR1 SNHLY, CDR2 FYNNEI. V lost 6 bases to trimming and J lost 8 bases; unmatched junction nucleotides: 4. CDR3 sequence (DNA): TGTGCCAGCAGCGGACAGGAAGATGAGCAGTTCTTC. Its translation is CASSGQEDEQFF.

This chain joins TRBV9 and TRBJ1-4; D might be TRBD1 (5 bases). The V end was cut by 0 bases, the J end by 0 bases, with 9 bases between. The CDR3 totals 16 residues. Germline V gene data show CDR1 as SGDLS and CDR2 as YYNGEE. The CDR3 protein is CASSVGEGATNEKLFF. CDR3 nucleotide sequence: TGTGCCAGCAGCGTAGGGGAAGGGGCAACTAATGAAAAACTGTTTTTT.

The rearrangement links TRBV6-6 to TRBJ1-1, with 7 bases fitting TRBD1. The germline V gene encodes CDR1 MNHNY and CDR2 SVGAGI (reference sequence). V lost 6 bases, J lost 1 base, and 11 bases stayed unmatched. This CDR3 contains 16 residues. The CDR3 is CASSPTGQQRNTEAFF. CDR3 sequence (DNA): TGTGCCAGCAGCCCTACGGGACAGCAAAGGAACACTGAAGCTTTCTTT.

V is TRBV6-6 and J is TRBJ1-5, with D unresolved. Germline V gene lookup returns CDR1 MNHNY and CDR2 SVGAGI (reference sequence). The CDR3 extends over 16 amino acids. The V end was cut by 5 bases, the J end by 1 base, with 15 bases between. The CDR3 region has the DNA TGTGCCAGCAGTGCACCCGAGGGAAGGAGCAATCAGCCCCAGCATTTT. This codes for CASSAPEGRSNQPQHF.

The chain joins TRBV6-6 to TRBJ1-2; TRBD1 agrees at 7 bases. Germline loops: CDR1 MNHNY, CDR2 SVGAGI (reference sequence). J lost 3 bases, V lost 6 bases, and 7 bases had no gene match. This CDR3 has 14 amino acids. The CDR3 sequence is CASSWGQTHYGYTF. Written as DNA, the CDR3 is TGTGCCAGCAGCTGGGGACAGACACACTATGGCTACACCTTC.

The rearrangement links TRBV5-6 to TRBJ2-2, with D tentatively TRBD2 (6 bases). CDR3 size: 11 residues. V was clipped by 7 bases and J by 6 bases, with 7 bases between them. Germline CDR1 is SGHDT and CDR2 is YYEEEE. CDR3 sequence (DNA): TGTGCCAGCGGGGAGGCCGGGGAGCTGTTTTTT. The encoded protein is CASGEAGELFF.

The chain joins TRBV4-3 to TRBJ2-1, with TRBD1 identical over 7 bases. Germline CDR1 reads LGHNA; CDR2 reads YSLEER. The CDR3 runs 20 residues. Trimming at V came to 3 bases and at J to 0 bases, leaving 17 bases not matched to a gene. This CDR3 reads CASSQGRDRRTLSSYNEQFF. Written as DNA, the CDR3 is TGCGCCAGCAGCCAGGGCCGGGACAGACGTACCCTTAGCTCCTACAATGAGCAGTTCTTC.